This T cell receptor beta chain originates from a study of shared clonotypes between healthy human individuals. The V end lost 7 bases, the J end lost 0 bases, and 7 bases lay between the germline ends. Germline CDR1 is MNHEY and CDR2 is SVGAGI. The CDR3 sequence is 14 residues long. Positive CCR7 selection of CD45RO-negative cells yielded the naive CD8 cells, and terminally differentiated effector memory CD45RA+ cells were excluded. Assay execution took place at the deep level. Using immunoSEQ multiplex PCR, the repertoire was profiled, and TCRdb retains in-frame clones only, with some absent. The table lists about 2.1 million clones, roughly 91% of them singletons.

The sample comprised naive CD8+ T cells from PBMCs. This receptor was identified in a man younger than 35 in good health. Some clones in this sample may be carry-over from other donors' samples. The chain carries TRBV6-5 and TRBJ2-6; no reliable D call. CDR3 DNA: TGTGCCAGCAACGAGATCTCTGGGGCCAACGTCCTGACTTTC. It codes for CASNEISGANVLTF.